These 25 T cell receptor beta chains were all obtained from the same sample, sequenced in a study of cytomegalovirus exposure and HLA in healthy donors. The PCR was carried out with 60 Vbeta primers and 13 Jbeta primers. Some clones are missing from TCRdb's copy, which holds only in-frame ones; the method was immunoSEQ multiplex PCR. The sample records around 100,000 clones, about 9.5% being singletons. The sequenced sample consisted of PBMCs. The receptors stem from a man aged 35-49 years in good health and CMV-seropositive.

This clone has more than one count but fewer than ten. CDR3 residues: CASSLDDRGLVNEKLFF. The CDR3, as DNA: TGTGCCAGCAGCTTAGATGACAGGGGGCTTGTTAATGAAAAACTGTTTTTT. V usage is TRBV7-8 and J usage is TRBJ1-4; TRBD1 aligns across 10 bases. CDR1 is SGHVS, CDR2 FQNEAQ, per germline. The ends lost 1 base at V and 4 bases at J; junction bases unmatched: 6. CDR3 size: 17 residues. Supplemented by reference TRBV7-8 and TRBJ1-4, the full variable domain reads GAGVSQSPRYKVAKRGQDVALRCDPISGHVSLFWYQQALGQGPEFLTYFQNEAQLDKSGLPSDRFFAERPEGSVSTLKIQRTQQEDSAVYLCASSLDDRGLVNEKLFFGSGTQLSVL.

CDR3 amino acids: CASSLGGDPEAFF. The CDR3 nucleotides read TGTGCCAGCAGTCTCGGGGGGGACCCTGAAGCTTTCTTT. The chain is built from TRBV28 and TRBJ1-1; the D gene is possibly TRBD1 (5 bases). Per the germline V gene, CDR1 is MDHEN and CDR2 is SYDVKM. This CDR3 spans 13 amino acids. Trimming pared 5 bases from V and 6 bases from J, leaving 13 bases between.

This clone showed up just a few times. The CDR3 loop is CSVWQDYNEQFF. The DNA for the CDR3 is TGCAGCGTTTGGCAGGACTACAATGAGCAGTTCTTC. The V gene is TRBV29-1, the J gene TRBJ2-1; D ambiguous. The CDR3 has 12 amino acids. CDR1 is SQVTM and CDR2 is ANQGSEA in the germline V gene. Trimming took 5 bases from V and 3 from J, leaving 8 bases between them.

The genes are TRBV10-3 and TRBJ1-1; 8 positions agree with TRBD1. Trimming cost V 5 bases and J 7 bases; bases outside gene matches: 6. The CDR3 length is 13 residues. CDR1 and CDR2 from the germline V gene are ENHRY and SYGVKD. CDR3 amino acids: CAISTDRANEAFF. CDR3 DNA sequence: TGTGCCATCAGTACGGACAGGGCGAATGAAGCTTTCTTT.

The J gene is TRBJ2-5, the V gene TRBV27; TRBD2 agrees at 12 bases. CDR1 MNHEY and CDR2 SMNVEV come from the germline V gene (reference sequence). This CDR3 contains 15 residues. The V segment lost 5 bases and the J segment 5 bases; nucleotides outside the gene matches: 6. The CDR3: CASSNLAGGLETQYF. In nucleotides, the CDR3 is TGTGCCAGCAGTAACCTAGCGGGAGGGTTGGAGACCCAGTACTTC.

The table lists this clone with a count of one. The chain joins TRBV28 to TRBJ2-7; 15 bases line up with TRBD2. The V and J ends lost 5 bases and 5 bases, in that order; junction bases with no gene match: 7. The CDR3 totals 16 residues. Germline V lookup: CDR1 MDHEN, CDR2 SYDVKM. In DNA, the CDR3 is TGTGCCAGCAGTGGACTAGCGGGAGGGCGAGTCGACGAGCAGTACTTC. Translated: CASSGLAGGRVDEQYF.

V is TRBV10-1 and J is TRBJ1-4; tentative D call: TRBD1 (5 bases). CDR1 and CDR2 from the germline V gene are WNHNN and SYGVQD (reference sequence). The CDR3 contains 14 residues. Trimming pared 2 bases from V and 7 bases from J, leaving 11 bases between. The CDR3 DNA reads TGCGCCAGCAGTGAGAACCAGGGCGGTGAAAAACTGTTTTTT. Translation gives CASSENQGGEKLFF.

This clone was seen more than once but under ten times. V gene TRBV18 combines with J gene TRBJ2-7; D unresolved. From germline, CDR1 is KGHSH and CDR2 LQKENI. Trimming pared 2 bases from V and 0 bases from J, leaving 8 bases between. The CDR3 contains 14 residues. DNA of the CDR3: TGTGCCAGCTCACCAGCCGCTAACTCCTACGAGCAGTACTTC. Translation: CASSPAANSYEQYF.

This clone was found a few times. The V gene is TRBV27, the J gene TRBJ1-5; unclear D gene. Germline lookup yields CDR1 MNHEY and CDR2 SMNVEV (reference sequence). V lost 0 bases to trimming and J lost 4 bases, with 4 bases between them. There are 13 residues in the CDR3. The CDR3 DNA is TGTGCCAGCAGTTTATCCCCGAATCAGCCCCAGCATTTT. Residues: CASSLSPNQPQHF.

This clone has just a few counts. The rearrangement uses TRBV29-1 and TRBJ2-7; TRBD2 agrees at 7 bases. CDR3 size: 13 residues. V was clipped by 5 bases and J by 0 bases; unmatched bases: 4. Looked up from germline, CDR1 is SQVTM and CDR2 is ANQGSEA. The CDR3, as DNA: TGCAGCGTTAACGAGCGGGACTCCTACGAGCAGTACTTC. It specifies CSVNERDSYEQYF.

The chain employs TRBV28 and TRBJ1-1; D may be TRBD1 (5 bases). From germline, CDR1 is MDHEN and CDR2 SYDVKM. Trimming removed 5 bases at V and 1 base at J, with 23 bases between. The CDR3 has 18 residues. In DNA, the CDR3 is TGTGCCAGCAGTCCCCACGGATTGGGGGGGAATTGGAACACTGAAGCTTTCTTT. Protein: CASSPHGLGGNWNTEAFF.

This clone was seen a few times. The gene calls are TRBV7-9 and TRBJ1-1; D uncertain. Germline loops: CDR1 SEHNR, CDR2 FQNEAQ (reference sequence). CDR3 size: 15 residues. The V end lost 4 bases, the J end lost 4 bases, and 16 bases lay between the germline ends. The CDR3 spells CASSSGGGLGTEAFF. In nucleotides, the CDR3 is TGTGCCAGCAGCTCAGGAGGAGGGTTAGGCACTGAAGCTTTCTTT.

The chain carries TRBV5-1 and TRBJ2-7; TRBD2 aligns across 13 bases. J lost 4 bases, V lost 4 bases, and 8 bases had no gene match. Germline V gives CDR1 SGHRS, CDR2 YFSETQ. The CDR3 spans 16 residues. CDR3 protein: CASSPWTSGSGYEQYF. The CDR3, as DNA: TGCGCCAGCAGCCCCTGGACTAGCGGGAGTGGGTACGAGCAGTACTTC.

V and J are TRBV6-5 and TRBJ1-5; D might be TRBD1 (5 bases). This CDR3 has 16 residues. Germline assignment: CDR1 MNHEY and CDR2 SVGAGI. V was trimmed by 4 bases and J by 6 bases, leaving 19 bases between them. This chain's CDR3 is CASSSTGPRGFQPQHF. The CDR3 DNA reads TGTGCCAGCAGTTCCACGGGCCCTCGGGGGTTTCAGCCCCAGCATTTT.

This clone was picked up a small number of times. The chain couples TRBV27 to TRBJ1-5, with 9 bases matching TRBD1. The CDR3 consists of 15 residues. J gave up 4 bases and V 5 bases, and 6 bases lay outside the gene matches. Germline-derived CDR1 and CDR2 are MNHEY and SMNVEV (reference sequence). CDR3 in amino acids: CASSPGTGINQPQHF. The CDR3 DNA reads as TGTGCCAGCAGTCCCGGGACAGGGATTAATCAGCCCCAGCATTTT.

The rearrangement joins TRBV19 to TRBJ2-5; 8 bases are shared with TRBD1. The CDR3 consists of 14 residues. V lost 4 bases to trimming and J lost 4 bases; unmatched junction nucleotides: 5. Germline V lookup: CDR1 LNHDA, CDR2 SQIVND (reference sequence). The CDR3 coding sequence is TGTGCCAGTAGTACCGGGACAGGAGGAGAGACCCAGTACTTC. This gives the protein CASSTGTGGETQYF. Filled out from reference TRBV19 and TRBJ2-5, the complete variable domain reads DGGITQSPKYLFRKEGQNVTLSCEQNLNHDAMYWYRQDPGQGLRLIYYSQIVNDFQKGDIAEGYSVSREKKESFPLTVTSAQKNPTAFYLCASSTGTGGETQYFGPGTRLLVL.

The V and J genes are TRBV2 and TRBJ1-1, with 7 bases that match TRBD1. CDR3 length: 13 amino acids. Germline V gene lookup returns CDR1 SNHLY and CDR2 FYNNEI. The V gene end was trimmed by 8 bases and the J gene end by 1 base; junction bases not matched to a gene: 4. The CDR3 bases are TGTGCCAGCGGACGGACAGGGAACACTGAAGCTTTCTTT. This encodes CASGRTGNTEAFF.

The chain joins TRBV7-2 to TRBJ1-4, with D maybe TRBD1 (6 bases). Trimming took off 1 base at V and 0 bases at J, with 18 bases between the two ends. CDR3 length: 19 amino acids. Germline V CDR1 and CDR2: SGHTA, FQGNSA. This CDR3 is CASSLVVTGLGATNEKLFF. The CDR3 DNA is TGTGCCAGCAGCTTAGTAGTAACAGGGTTGGGAGCAACTAATGAAAAACTGTTTTTT.

The chain combines TRBV28 with TRBJ2-5; 8 bases are a match to TRBD2. V lost 4 bases, J lost 1 base, and 11 bases stayed unmatched. The germline V gene has CDR1 MDHEN and CDR2 SYDVKM. The CDR3 sequence is 17 residues long. CDR3: CASSSILAGPSQETQYF. The CDR3 DNA sequence: TGTGCCAGCAGTTCCATTTTAGCGGGACCTTCCCAAGAGACCCAGTACTTC.

The CDR3 loop reads CASSPLAPSSYNEQFF. In DNA form, the CDR3 reads TGTGCCAGCTCACCACTAGCGCCAAGCTCCTACAATGAGCAGTTCTTC. The chain combines TRBV18 with TRBJ2-1; D perhaps matches TRBD2 (5 bases). Deletions cut 1 base from V and 0 bases from J, with 10 bases between. CDR1 KGHSH and CDR2 LQKENI come from the germline V gene. CDR3 length: 16 amino acids.

V usage is TRBV6-1 and J usage is TRBJ2-2, with D possibly TRBD2 on 5 matching bases. Trimming took off 4 bases at V and 7 bases at J, with 10 bases between the two ends. CDR1 is MNHNS, CDR2 SASEGT, per germline. This CDR3 region has 13 residues. The CDR3 loop reads CASSVRENGELFF. In DNA form, the CDR3 reads TGTGCCAGCAGTGTAAGGGAGAACGGGGAGCTGTTTTTT.

This clone was seen a handful of times. V gene TRBV5-6 combines with J gene TRBJ2-2; tentative D call: TRBD1 (5 bases). Germline lookup yields CDR1 SGHDT and CDR2 YYEEEE. The CDR3 spans 14 residues. Trimming stripped 1 base from V and 6 bases from J, with 10 bases between. The CDR3 spells CASSLPGRAGELFF. CDR3 nucleotide sequence: TGTGCCAGCAGCTTGCCTGGCAGGGCCGGGGAGCTGTTTTTT.

This chain links TRBV9 with TRBJ1-5; a possible D gene is TRBD1 (5 bases). Germline CDR1 reads SGDLS; CDR2 reads YYNGEE. The V gene lost 2 bases and the J gene lost 3 bases, with 9 bases spanning the gap. The length of the CDR3 is 14 residues. CDR3 in DNA: TGTGCCAGCAGCGTGACGGACACCAATCAGCCCCAGCATTTT. Protein: CASSVTDTNQPQHF.

This chain connects TRBV5-4 to TRBJ1-2; unclear D gene. CDR1 is SGHNT, CDR2 YYREEE, per germline (reference sequence). The CDR3 has 15 amino acids. Between the trimmed V and J ends, which lost 0 bases and 2 bases, there was a span of 11 bases. The CDR3 here is CASSLDWAVNYGYTF. The CDR3 DNA reads TGTGCCAGCAGCTTGGACTGGGCAGTAAACTATGGCTACACCTTC.

This chain uses TRBV11-2 with TRBJ2-1; TRBD1 agrees at 10 bases. Trimming cost V 5 bases and J 9 bases; bases outside gene matches: 10. Germline V gene sequence: CDR1 SGHAT, CDR2 FQNNGV. The CDR3 contains 15 residues. CDR3 in DNA: TGTGCCAGCAGCCTTTGGGGGGACAGGGGTGGTGAGCAGTTCTTC. Translating gives CASSLWGDRGGEQFF.